One and the same sample provided the 27 T cell receptor beta chains below, sequenced in a study of graft-versus-host responses after intestinal transplantation. Profiling relied on immunoSEQ multiplex PCR, and the TCRdb table lists in-frame clones only, not all of them. The sample holds 10,000 or so clones, about 35% seen once. Responders labeled with CFSE (approximately 200,000) were plated with approximately 200,000 irradiated, violet-dye-labeled stimulators. The sequencing here drew on alloreactive CD8+ T cells from a mixed lymphocyte reaction culture, taken before intestinal transplant. Subset here: CFSE-low proliferating T cells sorted from roughly six-day pre-transplant mixed lymphocyte reaction (GvH or HvG direction). These receptors originate from a human patient who received an intestinal transplant.

This chain links TRBV7-9 with TRBJ1-4; 8 bases line up with TRBD1. The CDR3 length is 16 residues. V lost 5 bases to trimming and J lost 6 bases; unmatched junction nucleotides: 11. Germline lookup yields CDR1 SEHNR and CDR2 FQNEAQ (reference sequence). The CDR3 sequence is CASSDSDRGSDEKLFF. The CDR3 bases are TGTGCCAGCAGCGACAGCGACAGGGGATCGGATGAAAAACTGTTTTTT.

The J gene is TRBJ2-7, the V gene TRBV27; 8 bases map to TRBD1. Looked up from germline, CDR1 is MNHEY and CDR2 is SMNVEV (reference sequence). V lost 11 bases to trimming and J lost 4 bases; unmatched junction nucleotides: 10. CDR3 length equals 13 residues. In DNA, the CDR3 is TGTGCCTTCGCGAAACGGGACAGGTACGAGCAGTACTTC. This encodes CAFAKRDRYEQYF.

The rearrangement links TRBV14 to TRBJ2-1; D uncertain. The CDR3 is 12 residues long. Trimming shortened V by 1 base and J by 8 bases, and 6 bases separated the two germline ends. Germline-derived CDR1 and CDR2 are SGHDN and FVKESK. The CDR3 bases are TGTGCCAGCAGCCAAGCCCCCGATGAGCAGTTCTTC. Its protein product is CASSQAPDEQFF.

V and J are TRBV7-2 and TRBJ1-2, with D possibly TRBD1 on 6 matching bases. This CDR3 region has 17 residues. Per the germline V gene, CDR1 is SGHTA and CDR2 is FQGNSA. Trimming left V 3 bases short and J 4 bases short, with 21 bases between. CDR3 sequence (DNA): TGTGCCAGCAGCTTTTTGGCGACGGGGGGCGGAAGCTATGGCTACACCTTC. Translation: CASSFLATGGGSYGYTF. Full variable domain (remainder filled in from reference TRBV7-2 and TRBJ1-2): GAGVSQSPSNKVTEKGKDVELRCDPISGHTALYWYRQSLGQGLEFLIYFQGNSAPDKSGLPSDRFSAERTGGSVSTLTIQRTQQEDSAVYLCASSFLATGGGSYGYTFGSGTRLTVV.

CDR3 sequence reads: CATSRKREVHYNSPLHF. The DNA for the CDR3 is TGTGCCACCAGCAGAAAGAGGGAGGTACACTATAATTCACCCCTCCACTTT. This chain uses TRBV15 with TRBJ1-6, with D hard to call. The CDR3 contains 17 residues. Germline loops: CDR1 LNHNV, CDR2 YYDKDF (reference sequence). Between the trimmed V and J ends, which lost 2 bases and 3 bases, there was a span of 14 bases.

This clone has just a few counts. The V call is TRBV4-2, the J call TRBJ2-2; 7 bases match TRBD2. V trimming: 0 bases; J trimming: 6 bases; junction bases outside the gene matches: 19. The CDR3 runs 20 residues. Germline V gene data show CDR1 as LGHNA and CDR2 as YNFKEQ. CDR3 coding DNA: TGTGCCAGCAGCCAAGAGGGGGGGGATCACCCGGGGCGGGTCGCCGGGGAGCTGTTTTTT. Translated: CASSQEGGDHPGRVAGELFF.

This clone was seen once. The chain combines TRBV6-5 with TRBJ1-1; 7 positions agree with TRBD1. Unmatched junction bases numbered 11, after V lost 2 bases and J lost 11 bases. The CDR3 covers 14 residues. CDR1 is MNHEY and CDR2 is SVGAGI in the germline V gene. The CDR3 here is CASSYSGGDREAFF. CDR3 DNA: TGTGCCAGCAGTTACAGTGGTGGCGACAGGGAGGCTTTCTTT.

The chain joins TRBV10-2 to TRBJ2-1; TRBD2 matches at 7 bases. This CDR3 comprises 11 residues. The ends lost 8 bases at V and 10 bases at J; junction bases unmatched: 5. Germline V gene lookup returns CDR1 WSHSY and CDR2 SAAADI. The CDR3 loop reads CASGGVGEQFF. The CDR3 nucleotides read TGCGCCAGCGGGGGGGTAGGGGAGCAGTTCTTC.

This rearrangement joins TRBV5-5 to TRBJ1-4; no clear D. This CDR3 region has 15 residues. Trimming left V 2 bases short and J 7 bases short, with 15 bases between. Looked up from germline, CDR1 is SGHKS and CDR2 is YYEKEE (reference sequence). Written as DNA, the CDR3 is TGTGCCAGCAGCTTCGGTTCGAGAGAATTTGAAAAACTGTTTTTT. This sequence encodes CASSFGSREFEKLFF.

J is TRBJ1-5 and V is TRBV2; 11 nucleotides agree with TRBD1. Germline V lookup: CDR1 SNHLY, CDR2 FYNNEI. There are 15 residues in the CDR3. The junction had 7 bases not matched to a gene; V was cut back by 6 bases and J by 6 bases. The CDR3 DNA is TGTGCCAGCAGGACTGGACAGGGGGCAAGTCAGCCCCAGCATTTT. Protein product: CASRTGQGASQPQHF.

This chain connects TRBV5-6 to TRBJ1-1; 8 nucleotides align to TRBD1. J was trimmed by 7 bases and V by 0 bases; bases with no gene match: 2. The germline gives CDR1 SGHDT, CDR2 YYEEEE. The CDR3 totals 13 residues. The CDR3 DNA is TGTGCCAGCAGCTTGGCAGGGGGCGGTGAAGCTTTCTTT. Protein product: CASSLAGGGEAFF.

As concerns this clone: The junction departs from germline at one end; a sequencing error may be responsible. The chain has TRBV4-2 and TRBJ2-1; 9 bases fit TRBD2. Germline assignment: CDR1 LGHNA and CDR2 YNFKEQ. CDR3 length: 13 residues. Here the CDR3 DNA reads TGTGCCAGCAGTCAAGGACTAGCGAGTGAGCAGTTCTTC. It yields the protein CASSQGLASEQFF.

The genes are TRBV4-1 and TRBJ2-7, with D perhaps TRBD1 (6 bases). CDR1 and CDR2 (germline): MGHRA, YSYEKL. Deletions cut 4 bases from V and 2 bases from J, with 18 bases between. CDR3 size: 16 residues. CDR3 DNA: TGCGCCAGCAGCCGAAAAGCAGGGGTGGGGCCCTACGAGCAGTACTTC. Translated, it gives CASSRKAGVGPYEQYF.

Only a few counts were recorded for this clone. This chain connects TRBV11-2 to TRBJ2-1; 8 positions agree with TRBD2. The germline CDR1 and CDR2 sequences are SGHAT and FQNNGV. J was trimmed by 9 bases and V by 2 bases; bases with no gene match: 12. CDR3 length equals 16 residues. The DNA for the CDR3 is TGTGCCAGCAGCTTAAACCCCCGCGGGAGGTTTGGTGAGCAGTTCTTC. It is translated as CASSLNPRGRFGEQFF.

This chain uses TRBV9 with TRBJ2-7, with a tentative D call TRBD1 (6 bases). CDR3 length equals 14 residues. In germline, CDR1 is SGDLS, CDR2 YYNGEE. V lost 0 bases and J lost 0, with 7 bases in between. The CDR3 loop reads CASSVGGPSYEQYF. CDR3 bases: TGTGCCAGCAGCGTAGGGGGGCCCTCCTACGAGCAGTACTTC.

About this clone: The same CDR3 can be traced to other DNA sequences in this sample. The chain links TRBV6-1 to TRBJ2-5; TRBD2 agrees at 12 bases. The germline CDR1 and CDR2 sequences are MNHNS and SASEGT. The CDR3 spans 15 residues. V was clipped by 2 bases and J by 2 bases; unmatched bases: 0. The CDR3 DNA follows: TGTGCCAGCAGTGAACTAGCGGGGGGGCAAGAGACCCAGTACTTC. Amino acid sequence: CASSELAGGQETQYF.

CDR3 protein: CASSPSRGIHYEQYF. The DNA for the CDR3 is TGTGCCAGCAGCCCCTCTAGGGGGATCCACTACGAGCAGTACTTC. The chain joins TRBV7-9 to TRBJ2-7; D is perhaps TRBD1 (6 bases). This CDR3 region has 15 residues. From germline, CDR1 is SEHNR and CDR2 FQNEAQ (reference sequence). Trimming took off 5 bases at V and 3 bases at J, with 17 bases between the two ends.

The count of this clone is one. The chain recombines TRBV7-9 with TRBJ1-1; TRBD1 might be the D (6 bases). Looked up from germline, CDR1 is SEHNR and CDR2 is FQNEAQ (reference sequence). Trimming shortened V by 5 bases and J by 3 bases, and 7 bases separated the two germline ends. This CDR3 spans 12 amino acids. The CDR3 sequence is CASSQGYTEAFF. The CDR3 bases are TGTGCCAGCAGCCAGGGGTACACTGAAGCTTTCTTT.

This clone occurred a few times. The J gene is TRBJ2-7, the V gene TRBV4-1; D is uncertain. The CDR3 has 15 amino acids. V lost 1 base, J lost 2 bases, and 12 bases lay in between. Germline loops: CDR1 MGHRA, CDR2 YSYEKL. The chain's CDR3 is CASSQGISSAYEQYF. Here the CDR3 DNA reads TGCGCCAGCAGCCAAGGGATTAGCTCAGCCTACGAGCAGTACTTC.

This clone occurred a few times. This chain uses TRBV7-6 with TRBJ2-5; TRBD2 matches 13 bases. From germline, CDR1 is SGHVS and CDR2 FNYEAQ. Germline trimming cut 5 bases from V and 4 bases from J; bases unmatched to any gene: 7. The CDR3 is 16 amino acids. Written as DNA, the CDR3 is TGTGCCAGCAGCCCACTAGCGGGAGGGCCCCCAGAGACCCAGTACTTC. Translating gives CASSPLAGGPPETQYF.

In its sample, this clone was seen a few times. The rearrangement links TRBV15 to TRBJ2-1; D might be TRBD1 (6 bases). The germline V and J ends were trimmed by 3 bases and 3 bases, with 9 bases remaining between them. The germline V gene has CDR1 LNHNV and CDR2 YYDKDF (reference sequence). CDR3 length equals 14 residues. The CDR3: CATSSEGGYNEQFF. The DNA of the CDR3 is TGTGCCACCAGCAGTGAAGGGGGCTACAATGAGCAGTTCTTC. Using reference TRBV15 and TRBJ2-1 for the parts outside the CDR3, the full variable domain is DAMVIQNPRYQVTQFGKPVTLSCSQTLNHNVMYWYQQKSSQAPKLLFHYYDKDFNNEADTPDNFQSRRPNTSFCFLDIRSPGLGDTAMYLCATSSEGGYNEQFFGPGTRLTVL.

This clone was picked up a small number of times. This rearrangement joins TRBV5-1 to TRBJ2-2; TRBD2 matches at 10 bases. CDR1 is SGHRS and CDR2 is YFSETQ in the germline V gene. The CDR3 covers 17 residues. Unmatched junction bases numbered 13, after V lost 5 bases and J lost 6 bases. CDR3 bases: TGCGCCAGCAGGTTTAAGCGGGAGGGCCCCCGGTCCGGGGAGCTGTTTTTT. This sequence encodes CASRFKREGPRSGELFF. Looking up the rest from reference TRBV5-1 and TRBJ2-2 gives the full variable domain: KAGVTQTPRYLIKTRGQQVTLSCSPISGHRSVSWYQQTPGQGLQFLFEYFSETQRNKGNFPGRFSGRQFSNSRSEMNVSTLELGDSALYLCASRFKREGPRSGELFFGEGSRLTVL.

V gene TRBV5-3 combines with J gene TRBJ1-5; TRBD1 aligns across 7 bases. TRBV5-3 is an open reading frame, and its role is uncertain. V shed 3 bases, J shed 7 bases, and the junction held 7 bases outside the gene matches. The CDR3 loop spans 14 amino acids. In DNA, the CDR3 is TGTGCCAGAAGCTGGAGACAGGGAAGGCAGCCCCAGCATTTT. It yields the protein CARSWRQGRQPQHF.

In DNA form, the CDR3 reads TGTGCCAGCAGCTCCCCCGGGACTAGCGGCCCCGCAGGCACCGGGGAGCTGTTTTTT. Encoded protein: CASSSPGTSGPAGTGELFF. The rearrangement links TRBV11-2 to TRBJ2-2, with TRBD2 identical over 11 bases. With 4 bases clipped from V and 4 bases from J, the junction kept 14 bases outside the gene matches. CDR1 and CDR2 (germline): SGHAT, FQNNGV. This CDR3 region has 19 residues.

This clone occurred a few times. The rearrangement links TRBV28 to TRBJ2-7; TRBD1 aligns across 8 bases. The trim removed 2 bases at V and 2 bases at J, leaving 8 bases unmatched. The CDR3 sequence is 16 residues long. The germline gives CDR1 MDHEN, CDR2 SYDVKM. CDR3 sequence: CASSLQGAGQTYEQYF. The CDR3 coding sequence is TGTGCCAGCAGTTTACAGGGGGCGGGTCAAACCTACGAGCAGTACTTC.

V gene TRBV27 combines with J gene TRBJ1-2; 8 bases fit TRBD1. CDR1 and CDR2 (germline): MNHEY, SMNVEV (reference sequence). The CDR3 is 14 amino acids. V lost 5 bases and J lost 6; bases outside the gene matches: 8. CDR3 bases: TGTGCCAGCAGTCGCACCAGGGGGCGGGATGGCTACACCTTC. Protein: CASSRTRGRDGYTF.

This clone is deemed medium-sized. The J gene is TRBJ1-5, the V gene TRBV14; 10 bases are shared with TRBD1. Trimming removed 3 bases from V and 9 bases from J; junction bases left unmatched: 5. The length of the CDR3 is 14 residues. Germline values: CDR1 SGHDN, CDR2 FVKESK. DNA of the CDR3: TGTGCCAGCAGCCAGGGACAGGGGATGCGGCCCCAGCATTTT. It yields the protein CASSQGQGMRPQHF.